This is a list of T cell receptor beta chains from one sample in a study of blood T cell repertoires in COVID-19. TCRdb's table, derived via immunoSEQ multiplex PCR, lists solely in-frame clones and lacks some. The sample consists of about 60,000 clones, about 75% of them appearing once. Sequencing used peripheral blood. Receptors originate from a human donor in a cohort sampled during active COVID-19. Both conserved end residues are part of each CDR3. A D gene is named only where the DNA matches it firmly. Part of the rows lack a size; the others show once, few, many or a class for expanded clones.

TRBJ1-5,TRBD1,-,TRBV7-2,15,TGTGCCAGCAGCTGGGGACAGGGGGGCAATCAGCCCCAGCATTTT,CASSWGQGGNQPQHF
TRBJ1-2,TRBD1,-,TRBV5-1,14,TGCGCCAGCAGTCCGGGACAGGGAATGAATGGCTACACCTTC,CASSPGQGMNGYTF
TRBJ2-5,-,-,TRBV2,13,TGTGCCAGCGTCCAGGGGAACCAAGAGACCCAGTACTTC,CASVQGNQETQYF
TRBJ2-1,TRBD1,-,TRBV29-1,16,TGCAGCGTGAGAGAAGGGTACACCGGGACAGGGAATGAGCAGTTCTTC,CSVREGYTGTGNEQFF
TRBJ1-6,-,-,TRBV2,13,TGTGCCAGCAAGGTAGCAGGGGAGTCACCCCTCCACTTT,CASKVAGESPLHF
TRBJ2-5,TRBD1,-,TRBV28,16,TGTGCCAGCAGACCCGGACAGGGGGCGCTATATGGGACCCAGTACTTC,CASRPGQGALYGTQYF
TRBJ1-2,TRBD1,-,TRBV20-1,11,TGCAGTGAGACAGGGGATCATGGCTACACCTTC,CSETGDHGYTF
TRBJ1-1,-,-,TRBV5-1,14,TGCGCCAGCAGCTCACCGGGAAATCAAGAAGAAGCTTTCTTT,CASSSPGNQEEAFF
TRBJ1-6,-,few,TRBV13,17,TGTGCCAGCAGCTTAGGCCAGGGGAGCTCCTATAATTCACCCCTCCACTTT,CASSLGQGSSYNSPLHF
TRBJ1-3,-,-,TRBV19,15,TGTGCCAGTAGTCTTTACAGGAGCCCTGGAAACACCATATATTTT,CASSLYRSPGNTIYF
TRBJ2-1,-,-,TRBV7-3,14,TGTGCCAGCAGCTCCTCGGGCTCCTACAATGAGCAGTTCTTC,CASSSSGSYNEQFF
TRBJ1-5,-,-,TRBV28,14,TGTGCCAGCAGTGCCCCAGGGGAAAGGGAGCCCCAGCATTTT,CASSAPGEREPQHF
TRBJ2-1,-,-,TRBV11-3,13,TGTGCCAGCAGCGCGGCAGCGTACAATGAGCAGTTCTTC,CASSAAAYNEQFF